What follows is one TCR beta chain and its context. This clonotype was counted ten times or more. Its antigen target is currently unknown. Base qualities are not provided; no much larger clone lies one nucleotide away. V is clipped by 0 bases and J by 7 bases, and the sequence between their germline boundaries is 7 bases long. The CDR3 numbers 13 residues from cysteine through phenylalanine. The CDR3 DNA has 39 bases and is translated from base 1. The donors were under 40 Caucasian individuals from Russia, aged roughly 6 to 100 years, who were systemically healthy. Approximately 9.3 milliliters of peripheral blood were collected from each donor into EDTA-treated Vacutainer tubes. Ficoll-Paque density-gradient centrifugation was used to isolate PBMCs, with at least 6 million obtained per sample. Trizol reagent was used to extract total RNA from the PBMCs, yielding at least 5.5 micrograms per sample. For every donor, flow cytometry on a PBMC aliquot measured the percentage of naive CD45RAhigh/CD27high T cells.

This specimen comes from a study of blood T cells in healthy people across ages (dated by TCRdb to the mid-2010s). For context, the study as a whole: Template switching captured roughly one uniquely barcoded TCR beta cDNA molecule per two T cells in model experiments. Age-related changes in TCR beta repertoire diversity were measured in the study by deep sequencing normalized with unique cDNA molecular identifiers. The donors were divided into four age groups: young (average around 16 years), middle-aged (roughly 42), aged (62) and long-lived (82). To avoid experimental bias, donors of different ages were distributed randomly across sequencing lanes. The study analyzed two additional independent replicas of 1 million unique cDNA reads from the same blood draw for two donors, one aged 18 to 29 and one aged 80 or older.

Points the paper makes about the study in general: Estimates of total diversity from one million sequenced T cells were regarded as lower bounds and underestimates. As age increased, observed TCR beta diversity per million T cells dropped in a roughly linear way, and a significant reduction was already evident by age roughly 40. Compared with the aged group, the long-lived group had more naive CD4+ T cells, fewer expanded clones and increased TCR diversity, a pattern suggesting age selection. A strong correlation was found between observed TCR beta diversity and the percentage of naive T cells measured by flow cytometry. Because profiling used bulk unsorted PBMCs, naive and antigen-experienced compartments could not be compared conclusively. The CMV infection status of donors was not known, potentially confounding age-related changes in expanded clonotypes.

The library relied on 5' RACE. The listed sequencing device is Illumina HiSeq 2500. The second PCR ran for roughly 7 to 12 cycles and used a J-beta primer mix along with a sample-barcoded 5' primer. Each TCR beta cDNA molecule received a unique molecular identifier from a template-switch 5' adaptor carrying 12 random nucleotides. At least 2.5 million CDR3-containing paired-end reads were obtained from each sample. All of the RNA was converted into first-strand cDNA using the Mint cDNA synthesis kit, with a TRBC-specific oligonucleotide serving as the primer. All cDNA was treated with uracil-DNA glycosylase and then went through a first 18-cycle PCR with the universal primers M1SS and BC2_uni_R. As for the authors' bioinformatics: Normalization of each sample was performed by random selection of 1 million high-quality reads, each carrying a distinct molecular identifier. Instead of being binned into consensus sequences, reads with shared molecular identifiers were discarded. MiTCR, run with a Q25 quality threshold and the strictest error-elimination algorithm, handled CDR3 identification, clonotype clustering and error correction. A nonparametric unseen species model with Euler transformation was used to estimate lower-bound total TCR beta diversity. The public sequencing data were trimmed at Q25 with fastp and processed into clonotypes with MiXCR by TCRdb, which kept only in-frame beta chains. Entries are consolidated by CDR3 protein sequence, retaining the most common genes and DNA. These V and J calls rely on TCRdb rather than the paper's analysis. Counted in this sample were roughly 650,000 distinct CDR3 sequences; roughly 32% of them appeared once. Just over 15% of the sample lies in the top ten.

The chain is made from TRBV12-3 or TRBV12-4 and TRBJ2-4; too little of a D gene remains to name it. Sequencing was performed on blood. The source is a woman older than 75 in good health. Donor details come from another sample of the same person, matched by shared clones. This receptor has the CDR3 CASSLATPNIQYF. The DNA is as follows: TGTGCCAGCAGTTTAGCGACTCCTAACATTCAGTACTTC.